This T cell receptor (beta chain) emerged from a study of T cells in women clearing cervical HPV infection. Libraries were prepared by immunoSEQ multiplex PCR; TCRdb keeps only in-frame clonotypes and omits some of them. The data show about 30,000 clones, and the top ten clones hold 3.5%. Study-level points and caveats: Cases carried less TRBV6-7 than controls: 0.11% versus 0.16%.

Notes on this clone: No antigen is known for it. The missing CDR3 end, 3 residues past where the read stops, is filled in from the germline J gene.

The CDR3 length is 16 residues. Germline V gene data show CDR1 as MDHEN and CDR2 as SYDVKM. The junction had 9 bases not matched to a gene; V was cut back by 3 bases and J by 8 bases. The receptor comes from a woman between 18 and 70 years old with a cervical HPV16 infection that either progressed to CIN3+ or cleared (not recorded which). Sequences were obtained from blood buffy coat. The gene calls are TRBV28 and TRBJ2-2; 10 bases map to TRBD2. Incomplete CDR3 DNA: TGTGCCAGCAGTTTTTGGTTAGCGGGAGGAGAAGGGGAG. Translated: CASSFWLAGGEGE. The whole CDR3 sequence reads CASSFWLAGGEGELFF.